This entry lists 22 T cell receptor beta chains sequenced from one sample in a study of cytomegalovirus exposure and HLA in healthy donors. PCR used 60 Vbeta primers and 13 Jbeta primers. Using immunoSEQ multiplex PCR, the repertoire was profiled, and TCRdb retains in-frame clones only, with some absent. The sample shows approximately 100,000 clones, more than 70% of them seen only once. Sequenced: PBMCs. These receptors all come from a young man in good health and CMV-seronegative.

This sequence joins TRBV9 and TRBJ1-3; D unclear. Germline V CDR1 and CDR2: SGDLS, YYNGEE. Deletions cut 4 bases from V and 1 base from J, with 12 bases between. The CDR3 consists of 15 residues. The CDR3 protein is CASSIMPDSGNTIYF. CDR3 sequence (DNA): TGTGCCAGCAGCATCATGCCAGATTCTGGAAACACCATATATTTT.

The J gene is TRBJ2-7, the V gene TRBV4-1, with TRBD2 identical over 7 bases. This CDR3 is 15 amino acids long. V lost 4 bases and J lost 2; bases outside the gene matches: 8. Looked up from germline, CDR1 is MGHRA and CDR2 is YSYEKL. This CDR3 is CASSPYLGGTYEQYF. CDR3 DNA sequence: TGCGCCAGCAGCCCCTACCTGGGGGGGACCTACGAGCAGTACTTC.

The rearrangement joins TRBV6-1 to TRBJ1-5; no reliable D call. The ends were cut back, 4 bases at V and 4 bases at J, with 14 bases in the middle. This CDR3 spans 15 amino acids. Looked up from germline, CDR1 is MNHNS and CDR2 is SASEGT. CDR3 residues: CASSAQATWNQPQHF. CDR3 nucleotides: TGTGCCAGCAGTGCCCAGGCGACCTGGAATCAGCCCCAGCATTTT.

The rearrangement links TRBV10-3 to TRBJ1-1, with D unclear. The V end was cut by 2 bases, the J end by 1 base, with 14 bases between. CDR1 and CDR2 (germline): ENHRY, SYGVKD. The CDR3 contains 16 residues. CDR3 sequence: CAISERRVKENTEAFF. The CDR3 region has the DNA TGTGCCATCAGTGAGAGGAGGGTTAAGGAGAACACTGAAGCTTTCTTT.

The chain carries TRBV7-9 and TRBJ1-1, with unresolved D. CDR3 length equals 15 residues. CDR1 is SEHNR and CDR2 is FQNEAQ in the germline V gene (reference sequence). V lost 5 bases, J lost 0 bases, and 13 bases lay in between. CDR3 sequence reads: CASSRGELLNTEAFF. The CDR3 DNA sequence: TGTGCCAGCAGCCGCGGGGAGCTCCTGAACACTGAAGCTTTCTTT. The full variable domain, its missing parts supplied by reference TRBV7-9 and TRBJ1-1, is DTGVSQNPRHKITKRGQNVTFRCDPISEHNRLYWYRQTLGQGPEFLTYFQNEAQLEKSRLLSDRFSAERPKGSFSTLEIQRTEQGDSAMYLCASSRGELLNTEAFFGQGTRLTVV.

The chain uses TRBV6-5 and TRBJ2-1; D perhaps matches TRBD2 (5 bases). V was clipped by 0 bases and J by 4 bases, with 13 bases between them. This CDR3 has 16 residues. Germline V gene sequence: CDR1 MNHEY, CDR2 SVGAGI. The CDR3 loop reads CASSYSSEGPYNEQFF. The DNA of the CDR3 is TGTGCCAGCAGTTACTCGAGTGAGGGCCCGTACAATGAGCAGTTCTTC.

The gene calls are TRBV5-4 and TRBJ2-7, with 13 bases aligning to TRBD2. The CDR3 is made up of 15 amino acids. Germline CDR1 SGHNT, CDR2 YYREEE (reference sequence). Germline trimming cut 3 bases from V and 3 bases from J; bases unmatched to any gene: 3. The CDR3 is CASSSGLAGDYEQYF. CDR3 sequence (DNA): TGTGCCAGCAGCTCCGGACTAGCGGGGGACTACGAGCAGTACTTC.

The V gene is TRBV4-3, the J gene TRBJ2-5; perhaps TRBD1 as D (5 bases). From germline, CDR1 is LGHNA and CDR2 YSLEER. This CDR3 spans 18 amino acids. V dropped 0 bases and J dropped 3 bases, with 20 bases sitting between them. CDR3 region: CASSQDQVRWTHKETQYF. CDR3 nucleotide sequence: TGCGCCAGCAGCCAAGATCAGGTCCGCTGGACACATAAAGAGACCCAGTACTTC.

A single count supports this clone. J is TRBJ2-5 and V is TRBV2; D might be TRBD2 (5 bases). The V gene's germline CDR1 is SNHLY and CDR2 FYNNEI. The V gene lost 6 bases and the J gene lost 5 bases, with 7 bases spanning the gap. This CDR3 has 11 amino acids. CDR3: CASSGMETQYF. The CDR3, as DNA: TGTGCCAGCAGCGGGATGGAGACCCAGTACTTC.

This rearrangement joins TRBV18 to TRBJ2-5; D is unclear. The V and J ends lost 1 base and 4 bases respectively, with 10 bases between them. CDR1 KGHSH and CDR2 LQKENI come from the germline V gene. This CDR3 has 14 amino acids. CDR3 sequence reads: CASSPQVAGETQYF. Written as DNA, the CDR3 is TGTGCCAGCTCACCACAAGTAGCTGGAGAGACCCAGTACTTC. The full variable domain, with the rest looked up from reference TRBV18 and TRBJ2-5, is NAGVMQNPRHLVRRRGQEARLRCSPMKGHSHVYWYRQLPEEGLKFMVYLQKENIIDESGMPKERFSAEFPKEGPSILRIQQVVRGDSAAYFCASSPQVAGETQYFGPGTRLLVL.

This clone has a handful of counts. The chain joins TRBV5-1 to TRBJ2-3, with TRBD1 matching over 12 bases. V lost 5 bases and J lost 6; bases outside the gene matches: 10. The CDR3 has 16 residues. The germline V gene has CDR1 SGHRS and CDR2 YFSETQ. This chain's CDR3 is CASRAGTGGPGDTQYF. As DNA, the CDR3 is TGCGCCAGCAGAGCCGGGACAGGGGGCCCTGGGGATACGCAGTATTTT.

J is TRBJ2-3 and V is TRBV10-3; the match to TRBD2 covers 13 bases. Germline assignment: CDR1 ENHRY and CDR2 SYGVKD. This CDR3 is built from 16 residues. V was pared by 5 bases and J by 4 bases, with 6 bases of the junction left unmatched. CDR3 protein: CAISQRTSGSPDTQYF. The CDR3 coding sequence is TGTGCCATCAGTCAAAGGACTAGCGGGAGTCCAGATACGCAGTATTTT.

This clone came up a few times. This rearrangement joins TRBV29-1 to TRBJ2-3; 12 bases match TRBD2. CDR1 SQVTM and CDR2 ANQGSEA come from the germline V gene. The V segment lost 7 bases and the J segment 0 bases; nucleotides outside the gene matches: 5. This CDR3 contains 15 residues. CDR3 amino acids: CSGRGLAGSTDTQYF. For the CDR3, the DNA is TGCAGCGGCAGAGGACTAGCGGGGAGCACAGATACGCAGTATTTT.

This clone has more than one count but fewer than ten. The chain recombines TRBV28 with TRBJ1-3; no reliable D call. The V and J ends lost 6 bases and 0 bases respectively, with 12 bases between them. Germline-derived CDR1 and CDR2 are MDHEN and SYDVKM. The CDR3 sequence is 15 residues long. CDR3 coding DNA: TGTGCCAGCAGCCGACCCCCGGGCTCTGGAAACACCATATATTTT. It codes for CASSRPPGSGNTIYF.

This chain connects TRBV4-1 to TRBJ2-3, with D maybe TRBD2 (5 bases). The CDR3 has 15 residues. Per germline, CDR1 MGHRA and CDR2 YSYEKL. V was clipped by 6 bases and J by 2 bases, with 15 bases between them. CDR3 region: CASRQTGLTTDTQYF. As DNA, the CDR3 is TGCGCCAGCAGGCAAACTGGACTCACCACAGATACGCAGTATTTT.

The rearrangement uses TRBV10-1 and TRBJ2-5; D ambiguous. CDR1 is WNHNN and CDR2 is SYGVQD in the germline V gene (reference sequence). The CDR3 covers 13 residues. V was cut by 0 bases and J by 5 bases, with 7 bases left in between. CDR3 nucleotides: TGCGCCAGCAGTGAGTCGACTCGGGAGACCCAGTACTTC. Translating it yields CASSESTRETQYF.

Only a few counts were recorded for this clone. The chain combines TRBV5-4 with TRBJ1-4; 10 bases align to TRBD1. The germline gives CDR1 SGHNT, CDR2 YYREEE (reference sequence). This CDR3 comprises 15 residues. The V segment lost 5 bases and the J segment 8 bases; nucleotides outside the gene matches: 9. The CDR3 DNA is TGTGCCAGCAGTAAGACCGGGACAGGGGCAGAAAAACTGTTTTTT. Its translation: CASSKTGTGAEKLFF.

The chain uses TRBV5-6 and TRBJ2-1; TRBD2 agrees at 12 bases. This CDR3 spans 16 amino acids. The trim removed 3 bases at V and 7 bases at J, leaving 8 bases unmatched. The germline CDR1 and CDR2 sequences are SGHDT and YYEEEE. The CDR3 here is CASSSTPSGRGNEQFF. DNA for the CDR3: TGTGCCAGCAGCTCAACCCCTAGCGGGAGGGGGAATGAGCAGTTCTTC. The full variable domain, rest sourced from reference TRBV5-6 and TRBJ2-1, is DAGVTQSPTHLIKTRGQQVTLRCSPKSGHDTVSWYQQALGQGPQFIFQYYEEEERQRGNFPDRFSGHQFPNYSSELNVNALLLGDSALYLCASSSTPSGRGNEQFFGPGTRLTVL.

The DNA for the CDR3 is TGTGCCAGCAGCCGGGATCTCAATCAGCCCCAGCATTTT. As protein: CASSRDLNQPQHF. The chain is built from TRBV2 and TRBJ1-5, with D hard to call. The CDR3 extends over 13 amino acids. The V gene lost 6 bases and the J gene lost 3 bases, with 9 bases spanning the gap. Germline V CDR1 and CDR2: SNHLY, FYNNEI. The entire variable domain, with the rest obtained from reference TRBV2 and TRBJ1-5, is as follows: EPEVTQTPSHQVTQMGQEVILRCVPISNHLYFYWYRQILGQKVEFLVSFYNNEISEKSEIFDDQFSVERPDGSNFTLKIRSTKLEDSAMYFCASSRDLNQPQHFGDGTRLSIL.

This chain links TRBV5-4 with TRBJ2-2; 9 bases are a match to TRBD2. Germline V gene data show CDR1 as SGHNT and CDR2 as YYREEE (reference sequence). V lost 5 bases, J lost 2 bases, and 4 bases stayed unmatched. This CDR3 is 15 amino acids long. CDR3 in DNA: TGTGCCAGCAGGACGACTAGCGGTAACACCGGGGAGCTGTTTTTT. The encoded protein is CASRTTSGNTGELFF.

This clone was seen a single time. V is TRBV2 and J is TRBJ1-5, with 8 bases identical to TRBD1. V shed 6 bases, J shed 3 bases, and the junction held 4 bases outside the gene matches. The CDR3 runs to 14 residues. The germline V gene encodes CDR1 SNHLY and CDR2 FYNNEI. The chain's CDR3 is CASSGTGYNQPQHF. The CDR3 coding sequence is TGTGCCAGCAGCGGGACAGGCTACAATCAGCCCCAGCATTTT.

In this sample, this clone turned up once. This chain links TRBV4-2 with TRBJ2-1; 7 positions match TRBD2. The CDR3 has 15 residues. CDR1 is LGHNA and CDR2 is YNFKEQ in the germline V gene. J was trimmed by 6 bases and V by 1 base; bases with no gene match: 6. CDR3 loop: CASSQGGGGSNEQFF. CDR3 in DNA: TGTGCCAGCAGCCAAGGTGGGGGAGGGAGCAATGAGCAGTTCTTC.